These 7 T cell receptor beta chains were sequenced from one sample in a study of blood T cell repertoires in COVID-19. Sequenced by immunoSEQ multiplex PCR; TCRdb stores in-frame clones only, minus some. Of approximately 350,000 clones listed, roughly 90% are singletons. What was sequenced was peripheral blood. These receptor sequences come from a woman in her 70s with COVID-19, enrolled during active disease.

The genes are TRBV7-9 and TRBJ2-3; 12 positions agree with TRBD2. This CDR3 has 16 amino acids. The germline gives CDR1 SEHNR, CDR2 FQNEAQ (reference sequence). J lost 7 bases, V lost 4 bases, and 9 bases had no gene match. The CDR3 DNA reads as TGTGCCAGCAGCTGGCTAGCGGGGGGGCAAGAAAATACGCAGTATTTT. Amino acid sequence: CASSWLAGGQENTQYF.

The DNA for the CDR3 is TGTGCCAGCCAGGGGGGCTCCTACGAGCAGTACTTC. It translates to CASQGGSYEQYF. The rearrangement joins TRBV2 to TRBJ2-7, with D perhaps matching TRBD1 (7 bases). Germline CDR1 and CDR2: SNHLY and FYNNEI. The CDR3 runs to 12 residues. V dropped 8 bases and J dropped 0 bases, with 8 bases sitting between them.

The CDR3: CASSPGQFQETQYF. For the CDR3, the DNA is TGTGCCAGCAGCCCGGGACAGTTCCAAGAGACCCAGTACTTC. V and J are TRBV27 and TRBJ2-5; 7 bases map to TRBD1. The CDR3 contains 14 residues. The germline gives CDR1 MNHEY, CDR2 SMNVEV (reference sequence). V gave up 6 bases and J gave up 1 base; unmatched junction bases: 5.

In nucleotides, the CDR3 is TGTGCCAGCAGCTTACTAACAGGGGCAAATTCACCCCTCCACTTT. Its translation: CASSLLTGANSPLHF. The J gene is TRBJ1-6, the V gene TRBV7-9, with 7 bases lining up with TRBD1. From germline, CDR1 is SEHNR and CDR2 FQNEAQ (reference sequence). The CDR3 loop spans 15 amino acids. V gave up 2 bases and J gave up 7 bases; unmatched junction bases: 5.

CDR3 in amino acids: CASSLGTQYEQYF. DNA for the CDR3: TGTGCCAGCAGTTTAGGGACACAATACGAGCAGTACTTC. The V and J genes are TRBV12-3 or TRBV12-4 and TRBJ2-7; D possibly corresponds to TRBD1 (5 bases). The CDR3 totals 13 residues. Trimming pared 1 base from V and 4 bases from J, leaving 8 bases between.

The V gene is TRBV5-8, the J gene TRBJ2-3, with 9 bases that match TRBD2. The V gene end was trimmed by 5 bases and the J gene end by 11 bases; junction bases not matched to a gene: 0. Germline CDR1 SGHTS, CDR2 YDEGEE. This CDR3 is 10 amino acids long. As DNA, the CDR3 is TGTGCCAGCAGGCGGGGGGGGCAGTATTTT. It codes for CASRRGGQYF.

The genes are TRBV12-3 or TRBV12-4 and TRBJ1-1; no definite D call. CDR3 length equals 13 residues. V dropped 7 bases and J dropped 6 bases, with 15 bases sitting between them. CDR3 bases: TGTGCCAGCACCGCGGGCACGATAGCTGAAGCTTTCTTT. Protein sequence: CASTAGTIAEAFF.